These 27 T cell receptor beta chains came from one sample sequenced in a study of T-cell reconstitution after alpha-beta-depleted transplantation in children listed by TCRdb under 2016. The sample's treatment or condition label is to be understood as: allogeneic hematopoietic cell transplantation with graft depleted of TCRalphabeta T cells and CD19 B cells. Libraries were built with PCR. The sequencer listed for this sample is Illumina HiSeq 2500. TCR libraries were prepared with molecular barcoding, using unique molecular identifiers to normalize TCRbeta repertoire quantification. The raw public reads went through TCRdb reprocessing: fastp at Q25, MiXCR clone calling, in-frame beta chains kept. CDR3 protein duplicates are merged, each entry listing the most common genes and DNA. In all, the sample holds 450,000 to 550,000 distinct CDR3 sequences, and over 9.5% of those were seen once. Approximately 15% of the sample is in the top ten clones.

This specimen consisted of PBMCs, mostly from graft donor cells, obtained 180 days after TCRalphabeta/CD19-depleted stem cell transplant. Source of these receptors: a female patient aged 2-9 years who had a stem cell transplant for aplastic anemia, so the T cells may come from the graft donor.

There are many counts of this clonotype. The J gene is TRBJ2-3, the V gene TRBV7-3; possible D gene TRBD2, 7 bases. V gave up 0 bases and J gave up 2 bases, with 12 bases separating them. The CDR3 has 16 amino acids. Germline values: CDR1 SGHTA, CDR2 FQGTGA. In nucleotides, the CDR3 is TGTGCCAGCAGCTTAACGGGGGCGGGGGTCACAGATACGCAGTATTTT. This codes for CASSLTGAGVTDTQYF.

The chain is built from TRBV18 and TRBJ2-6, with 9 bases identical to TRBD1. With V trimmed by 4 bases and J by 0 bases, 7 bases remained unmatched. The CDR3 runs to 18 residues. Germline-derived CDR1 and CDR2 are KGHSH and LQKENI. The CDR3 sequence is CASSQRTGANSGANVLTF. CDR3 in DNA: TGTGCCAGCTCACAACGGACAGGGGCCAACTCTGGGGCCAACGTCCTGACTTTC.

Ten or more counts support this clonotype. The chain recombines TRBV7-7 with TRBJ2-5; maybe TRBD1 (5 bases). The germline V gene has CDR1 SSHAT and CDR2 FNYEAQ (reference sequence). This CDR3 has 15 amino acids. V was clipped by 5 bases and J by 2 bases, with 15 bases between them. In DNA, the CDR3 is TGTGCCAGCAGCCTAGGGGCGGCAGGTCAAGAGACCCAGTACTTC. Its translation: CASSLGAAGQETQYF.

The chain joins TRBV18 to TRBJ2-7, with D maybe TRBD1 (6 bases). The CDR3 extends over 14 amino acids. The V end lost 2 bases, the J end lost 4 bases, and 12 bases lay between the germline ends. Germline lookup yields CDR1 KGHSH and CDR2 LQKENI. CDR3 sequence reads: CASSPTGTSYEQYV. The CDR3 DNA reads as TGTGCCAGCTCACCAACAGGGACGTCGTACGAGCAGTACGTC.

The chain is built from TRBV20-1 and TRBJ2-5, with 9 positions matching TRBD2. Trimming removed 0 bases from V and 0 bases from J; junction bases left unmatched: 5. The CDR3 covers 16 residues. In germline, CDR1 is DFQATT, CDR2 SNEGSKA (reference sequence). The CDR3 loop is CSARDRSGGYQETQYF. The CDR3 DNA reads TGCAGTGCTAGAGATCGAAGCGGGGGGTACCAAGAGACCCAGTACTTC.

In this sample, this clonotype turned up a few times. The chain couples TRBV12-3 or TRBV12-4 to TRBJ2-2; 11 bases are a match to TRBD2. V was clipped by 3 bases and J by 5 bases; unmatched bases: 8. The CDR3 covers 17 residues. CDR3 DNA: TGTGCCAGCAGTTTTTTTCCGACTAGCGGGATGACCGGGGAGCTGTTTTTT. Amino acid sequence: CASSFFPTSGMTGELFF.

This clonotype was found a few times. This CDR3 reads CASSYGAGPYNEQFF. For the CDR3, the DNA is TGTGCCAGCAGTTACGGCGCGGGTCCCTACAATGAGCAGTTCTTC. The chain joins TRBV6-5 to TRBJ2-1; possible D gene TRBD2, 5 bases. The ends were cut back, 2 bases at V and 2 bases at J, with 10 bases in the middle. This CDR3 spans 15 amino acids. Germline V gene lookup returns CDR1 MNHEY and CDR2 SVGAGI.

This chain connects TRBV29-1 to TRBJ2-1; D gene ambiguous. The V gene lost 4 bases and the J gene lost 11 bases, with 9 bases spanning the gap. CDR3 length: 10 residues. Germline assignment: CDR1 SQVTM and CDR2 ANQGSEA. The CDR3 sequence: CSVVTGQQFF. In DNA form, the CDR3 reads TGCAGCGTTGTAACCGGCCAGCAGTTCTTC.

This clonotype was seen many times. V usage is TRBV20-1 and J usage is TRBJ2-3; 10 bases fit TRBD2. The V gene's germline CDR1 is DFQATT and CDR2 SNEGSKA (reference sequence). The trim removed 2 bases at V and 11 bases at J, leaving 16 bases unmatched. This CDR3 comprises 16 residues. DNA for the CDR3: TGCAGTGCTAGACCTCCCGGTCCTAGCGGGAGCGACGGGCAGTATTTT. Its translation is CSARPPGPSGSDGQYF.

The CDR3 loop reads CSARGARAYLGSSYNEQFF. DNA of the CDR3: TGCAGTGCTAGAGGAGCAAGGGCCTACCTTGGGAGCTCCTACAATGAGCAGTTCTTC. The rearrangement links TRBV20-1 to TRBJ2-1, with D perhaps TRBD2 (5 bases). Trimming left V 1 base short and J 0 bases short, with 22 bases between. Germline V CDR1 and CDR2: DFQATT, SNEGSKA (reference sequence). This CDR3 spans 19 amino acids.

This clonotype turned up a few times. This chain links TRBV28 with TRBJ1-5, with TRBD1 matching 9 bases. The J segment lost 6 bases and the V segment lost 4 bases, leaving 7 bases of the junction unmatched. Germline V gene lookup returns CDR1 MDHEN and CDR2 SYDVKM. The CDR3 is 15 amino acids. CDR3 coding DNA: TGTGCCAGCAGTTCCTCCGGGACAGGGCGTCAGCCCCAGCATTTT. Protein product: CASSSSGTGRQPQHF. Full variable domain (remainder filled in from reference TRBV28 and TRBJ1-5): DVKVTQSSRYLVKRTGEKVFLECVQDMDHENMFWYRQDPGLGLRLIYFSYDVKMKEKGDIPEGYSVSREKKERFSLILESASTNQTSMYLCASSSSGTGRQPQHFGDGTRLSIL.

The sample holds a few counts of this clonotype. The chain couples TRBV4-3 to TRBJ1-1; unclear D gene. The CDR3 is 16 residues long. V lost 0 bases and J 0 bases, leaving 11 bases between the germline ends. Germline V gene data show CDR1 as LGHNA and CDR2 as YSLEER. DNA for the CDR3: TGCGCCAGCAGCCAAGACTACGTAAGCATGAACACTGAAGCTTTCTTT. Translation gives CASSQDYVSMNTEAFF.

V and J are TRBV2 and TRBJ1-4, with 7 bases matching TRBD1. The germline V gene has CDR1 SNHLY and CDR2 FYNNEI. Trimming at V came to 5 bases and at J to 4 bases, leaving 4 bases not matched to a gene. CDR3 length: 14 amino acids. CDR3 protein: CASSRQGVNEKLFF. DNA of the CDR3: TGTGCCAGCAGTCGACAGGGTGTTAATGAAAAACTGTTTTTT.

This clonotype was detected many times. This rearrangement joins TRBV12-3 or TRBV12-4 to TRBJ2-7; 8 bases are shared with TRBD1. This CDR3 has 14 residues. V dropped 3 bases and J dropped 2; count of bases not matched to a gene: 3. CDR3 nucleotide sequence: TGTGCCAGCAGTTTTGGGACAGGTCCCTACGAGCAGTACTTC. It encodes CASSFGTGPYEQYF.

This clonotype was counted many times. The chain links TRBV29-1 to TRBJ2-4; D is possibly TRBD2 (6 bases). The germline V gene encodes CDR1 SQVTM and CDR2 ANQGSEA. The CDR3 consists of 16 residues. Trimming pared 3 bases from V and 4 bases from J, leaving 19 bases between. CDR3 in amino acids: CSVEGLGGGGKNIQYF. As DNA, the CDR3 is TGCAGCGTTGAGGGGCTGGGGGGAGGAGGTAAAAACATTCAGTACTTC.

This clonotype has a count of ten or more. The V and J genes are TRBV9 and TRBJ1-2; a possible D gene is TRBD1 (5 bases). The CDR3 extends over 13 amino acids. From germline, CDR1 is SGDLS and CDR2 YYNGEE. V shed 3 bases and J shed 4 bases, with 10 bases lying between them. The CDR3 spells CASSGTGSYGYTF. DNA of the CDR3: TGTGCCAGCAGCGGCACAGGTTCCTATGGCTACACCTTC.

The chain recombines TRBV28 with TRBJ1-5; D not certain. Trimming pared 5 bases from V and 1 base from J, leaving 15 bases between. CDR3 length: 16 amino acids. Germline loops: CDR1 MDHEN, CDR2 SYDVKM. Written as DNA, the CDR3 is TGTGCCAGCAGTCACCGGAGGGCCCGGAGCAATCAGCCCCAGCATTTT. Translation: CASSHRRARSNQPQHF.

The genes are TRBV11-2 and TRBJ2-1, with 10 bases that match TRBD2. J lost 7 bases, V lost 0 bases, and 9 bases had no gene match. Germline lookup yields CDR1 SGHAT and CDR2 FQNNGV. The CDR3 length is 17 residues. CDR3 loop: CASSLDGPASGSNEQFF. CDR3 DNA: TGTGCCAGCAGCTTAGATGGTCCGGCTAGCGGGAGTAATGAGCAGTTCTTC.

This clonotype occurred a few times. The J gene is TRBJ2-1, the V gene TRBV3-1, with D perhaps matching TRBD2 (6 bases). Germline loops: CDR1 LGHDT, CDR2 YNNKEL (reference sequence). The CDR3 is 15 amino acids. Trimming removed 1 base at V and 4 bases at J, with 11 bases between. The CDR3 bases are TGTGCCAGCAGCCAAGCGGGTAGCGGATACAATGAGCAGTTCTTC. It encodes CASSQAGSGYNEQFF.

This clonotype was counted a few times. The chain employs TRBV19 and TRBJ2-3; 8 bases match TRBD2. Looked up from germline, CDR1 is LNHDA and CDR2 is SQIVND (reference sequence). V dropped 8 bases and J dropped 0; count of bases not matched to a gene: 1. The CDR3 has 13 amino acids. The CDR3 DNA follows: TGTGCCAGTGGCGGGAGGAGCACAGATACGCAGTATTTT. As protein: CASGGRSTDTQYF.

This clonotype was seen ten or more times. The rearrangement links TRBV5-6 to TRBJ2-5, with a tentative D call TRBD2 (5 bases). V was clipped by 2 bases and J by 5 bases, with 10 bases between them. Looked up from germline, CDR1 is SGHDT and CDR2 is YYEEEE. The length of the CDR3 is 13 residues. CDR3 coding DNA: TGTGCCAGCAGCTTAGCTAGGAGGGAGACCCAGTACTTC. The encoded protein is CASSLARRETQYF.

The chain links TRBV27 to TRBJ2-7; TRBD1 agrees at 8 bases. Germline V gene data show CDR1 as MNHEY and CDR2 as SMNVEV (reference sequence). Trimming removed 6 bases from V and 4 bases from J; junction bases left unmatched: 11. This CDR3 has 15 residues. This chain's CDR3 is CASRLKWTGSYEQYF. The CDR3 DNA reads TGTGCCAGCAGATTAAAGTGGACAGGGTCATACGAGCAGTACTTC.

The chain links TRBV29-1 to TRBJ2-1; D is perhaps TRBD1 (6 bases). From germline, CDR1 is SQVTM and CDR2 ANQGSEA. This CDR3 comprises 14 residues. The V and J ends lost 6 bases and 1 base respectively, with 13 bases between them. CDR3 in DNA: TGCAGCGTGGCCACAGGGTCGTCCTACAATGAGCAGTTCTTC. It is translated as CSVATGSSYNEQFF.

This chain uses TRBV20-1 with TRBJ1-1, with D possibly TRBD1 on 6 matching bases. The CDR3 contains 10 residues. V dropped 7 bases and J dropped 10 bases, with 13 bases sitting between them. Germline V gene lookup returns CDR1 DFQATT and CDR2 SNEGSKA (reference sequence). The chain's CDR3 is CSGNRVVAFF. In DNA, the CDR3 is TGCAGTGGAAACAGGGTTGTAGCTTTCTTT.

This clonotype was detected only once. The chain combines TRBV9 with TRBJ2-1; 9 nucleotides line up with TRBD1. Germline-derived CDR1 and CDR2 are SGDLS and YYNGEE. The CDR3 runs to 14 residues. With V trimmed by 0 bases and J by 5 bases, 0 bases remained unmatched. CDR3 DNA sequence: TGTGCCAGCAGCGTAGGACAGGGGGACAATGAGCAGTTCTTC. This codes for CASSVGQGDNEQFF.

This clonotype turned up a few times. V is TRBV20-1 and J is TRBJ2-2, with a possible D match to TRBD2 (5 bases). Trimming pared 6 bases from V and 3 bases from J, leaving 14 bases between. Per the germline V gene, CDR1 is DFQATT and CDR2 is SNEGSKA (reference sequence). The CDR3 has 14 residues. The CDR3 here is CSATPRRDTGELFF. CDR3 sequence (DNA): TGCAGTGCCACCCCTCGGCGGGACACCGGGGAGCTGTTTTTT.

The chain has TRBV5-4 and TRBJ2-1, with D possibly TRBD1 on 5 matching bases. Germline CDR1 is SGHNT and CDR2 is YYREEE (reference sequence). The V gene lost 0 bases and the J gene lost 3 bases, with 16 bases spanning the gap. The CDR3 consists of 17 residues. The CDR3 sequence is CASSLVGLGAYYNEQFF. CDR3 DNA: TGTGCCAGCAGCTTGGTAGGGCTAGGGGCTTACTACAATGAGCAGTTCTTC.